The T cell receptor (beta chain) described here comes from a study of blood T cell repertoires in COVID-19. Study details: Sites in the United States, Italy and Spain provided acute and convalescent COVID-19 samples.

Germline loops: CDR1 SGHTA, CDR2 FQGNSA. With 5 bases removed from V and 0 bases from J, the gap between germline ends came to 11 bases. This CDR3 has 14 amino acids. In the original processing: Reference gene primer amplification in the assay estimated nucleated cell counts. Method: immunoSEQ multiplex PCR; TCRdb's copy keeps in-frame clones and lacks some. V and J calls and clone size are those listed in that table; D and trimming were worked out from the DNA. Of 230,000 or so clones in the sample, around 89% were seen once. Participants were aged roughly 18 to 90 years from approximately 24 US areas. Self-reported history from a screening survey and questionnaire set each donor's cohort.

The gene calls are TRBV7-2 and TRBJ2-7; D unclear. Sequenced material: PBMCs or T cells enriched from blood (not recorded which). This clonotype originated in a woman in her thirties or forties with acute COVID-19. The CDR3: CASSQSMSSYEQYF. DNA of the CDR3: TGTGCCAGCAGCCAAAGCATGAGCTCCTACGAGCAGTACTTC.